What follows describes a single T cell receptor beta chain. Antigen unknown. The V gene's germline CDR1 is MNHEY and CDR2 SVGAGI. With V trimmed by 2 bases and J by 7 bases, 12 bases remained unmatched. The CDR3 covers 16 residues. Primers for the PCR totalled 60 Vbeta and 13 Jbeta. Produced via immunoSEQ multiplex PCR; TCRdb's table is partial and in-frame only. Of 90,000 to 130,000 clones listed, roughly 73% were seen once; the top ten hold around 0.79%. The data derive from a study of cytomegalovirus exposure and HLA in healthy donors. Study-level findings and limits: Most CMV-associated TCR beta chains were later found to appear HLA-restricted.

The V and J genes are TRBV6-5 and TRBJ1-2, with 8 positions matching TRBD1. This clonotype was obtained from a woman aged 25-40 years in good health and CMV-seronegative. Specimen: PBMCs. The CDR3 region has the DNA TGTGCCAGCAGTTACCGTACGGGGACAGGCAATGGTGGCTACACCTTC. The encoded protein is CASSYRTGTGNGGYTF.